The 14 T cell receptor beta chains below come from one sample, sequenced in a study of shared clonotypes between healthy human individuals. Method: immunoSEQ multiplex PCR; TCRdb's copy keeps in-frame clones and lacks some. The sample contains hundreds of thousands of clones, over 65% of which appear only once. Sequenced sample: memory CD4+ T cells sorted from blood. Subset: CD45RA-negative fraction. All receptors come from a woman in her twenties or thirties in good health.

CDR3 in DNA: TGTGCCAGCAGTGAGGCACTGACTAGTTCCGGGGAGCTGTTTTTT. Protein product: CASSEALTSSGELFF. The V and J genes are TRBV6-1 and TRBJ2-2, with D perhaps matching TRBD2 (6 bases). The V end was cut by 3 bases, the J end by 6 bases, with 14 bases between. The germline V gene encodes CDR1 MNHNS and CDR2 SASEGT. This CDR3 comprises 15 residues.

The chain carries TRBV5-4 and TRBJ2-1; a possible D gene is TRBD1 (5 bases). Trimming removed 2 bases from V and 3 bases from J, with 21 bases in between. From germline, CDR1 is SGHNT and CDR2 YYREEE (reference sequence). The CDR3 totals 18 residues. DNA for the CDR3: TGTGCCAGCAGCTTAAACTCATTGACAGCTTGGGGCTACAATGAGCAGTTCTTC. It is translated as CASSLNSLTAWGYNEQFF.

The chain carries TRBV5-8 and TRBJ2-7, with D unresolved. The CDR3 spans 14 residues. Germline lookup yields CDR1 SGHTS and CDR2 YDEGEE. V lost 4 bases to trimming and J lost 0 bases, with 11 bases between them. The CDR3 coding sequence is TGTGCCAGCAGCCGGCGACGGAGCTCCTACGAGCAGTACTTC. It encodes CASSRRRSSYEQYF.

CDR3 nucleotide sequence: TGTGCCAGCAGCTTAAGCGCGGCCCAATTCCCTGAAGCTTTCTTT. Residues: CASSLSAAQFPEAFF. The chain links TRBV11-2 to TRBJ1-1; D ambiguous. This CDR3 has 15 residues. CDR1 is SGHAT, CDR2 FQNNGV, per germline. V was clipped by 2 bases and J by 6 bases, with 16 bases between them. The whole variable domain, filled in from reference TRBV11-2 and TRBJ1-1, reads EAGVAQSPRYKIIEKRQSVAFWCNPISGHATLYWYQQILGQGPKLLIQFQNNGVVDDSQLPKDRFSAERLKGVDSTLKIQPAKLEDSAVYLCASSLSAAQFPEAFFGQGTRLTVV.

This chain connects TRBV9 to TRBJ1-3; 8 bases match TRBD1. J was trimmed by 0 bases and V by 2 bases; bases with no gene match: 7. The CDR3 has 17 residues. Germline V lookup: CDR1 SGDLS, CDR2 YYNGEE. The CDR3 is CASSVGQGTGSGNTIYF. The CDR3 DNA is TGTGCCAGCAGCGTCGGGCAAGGGACAGGCTCTGGAAACACCATATATTTT.

The chain combines TRBV7-6 with TRBJ2-1; possible D gene TRBD2, 7 bases. Germline V gene data show CDR1 as SGHVS and CDR2 as FNYEAQ. Deletions cut 3 bases from V and 5 bases from J, with 8 bases between. The CDR3 spans 13 residues. The CDR3 sequence: CASSFGGHNEQFF. The CDR3 DNA sequence: TGTGCCAGCAGCTTCGGGGGGCACAATGAGCAGTTCTTC.

This rearrangement joins TRBV5-1 to TRBJ2-2, with D possibly matching TRBD2 (6 bases). Looked up from germline, CDR1 is SGHRS and CDR2 is YFSETQ. With 4 bases removed from V and 6 bases from J, the gap between germline ends came to 19 bases. The CDR3 runs 16 residues. The CDR3 region is CASSGPGPTRSGELFF. As DNA, the CDR3 is TGCGCCAGCAGCGGGCCGGGACCGACTAGGTCCGGGGAGCTGTTTTTT.

The chain couples TRBV2 to TRBJ2-1; D gene uncertain. The CDR3 is 13 residues long. Germline-derived CDR1 and CDR2 are SNHLY and FYNNEI. V lost 6 bases and J lost 8, with 14 bases in between. CDR3 amino acids: CASSQARRHEQFF. The CDR3 bases are TGTGCCAGCAGCCAAGCCCGACGGCATGAGCAGTTCTTC.

This clone showed up many times. V usage is TRBV29-1 and J usage is TRBJ2-1; 8 bases line up with TRBD2. Germline-derived CDR1 and CDR2 are SQVTM and ANQGSEA. The CDR3 sequence is 14 residues long. V lost 4 bases to trimming and J lost 4 bases; unmatched junction nucleotides: 6. The CDR3 nucleotides are TGCAGCGTTGCCCCGGGAGGGGTATACAATGAGCAGTTCTTC. Protein sequence: CSVAPGGVYNEQFF.

The chain couples TRBV19 to TRBJ1-5, with D possibly being TRBD1 (6 bases). The CDR3 consists of 17 residues. CDR1 LNHDA and CDR2 SQIVND come from the germline V gene (reference sequence). V dropped 7 bases and J dropped 0 bases, with 19 bases sitting between them. CDR3: CASTPVGGPYSNQPQHF. DNA for the CDR3: TGTGCCAGTACCCCGGTCGGGGGGCCCTATAGCAATCAGCCCCAGCATTTT.

The gene calls are TRBV11-2 and TRBJ2-1; D call uncertain. V lost 5 bases and J lost 8, with 19 bases in between. CDR1 and CDR2 from the germline V gene are SGHAT and FQNNGV. The CDR3 loop spans 15 amino acids. CDR3 sequence reads: CASSPYNGGRDEQFF. DNA of the CDR3: TGTGCCAGCAGCCCTTACAACGGCGGTAGGGATGAGCAGTTCTTC.

The CDR3: CASRSRVNTEAFF. The CDR3 nucleotides are TGTGCCAGCAGGTCTAGGGTGAACACTGAAGCTTTCTTT. The chain joins TRBV28 to TRBJ1-1; D is ambiguous. The CDR3 covers 13 residues. CDR1 is MDHEN, CDR2 SYDVKM, per germline. V was cut by 6 bases and J by 0 bases, with 8 bases left in between.

This clone was counted at least ten times. The rearrangement uses TRBV11-3 and TRBJ2-2, with a weak D call TRBD2 (6 bases). This CDR3 has 14 residues. V lost 2 bases to trimming and J lost 4 bases, with 8 bases between them. The germline CDR1 and CDR2 sequences are SGHNT and YENEEA. The CDR3 region is CASSLMGGTGELFF. The CDR3 DNA reads TGTGCCAGCAGCTTAATGGGGGGCACCGGGGAGCTGTTTTTT.

The chain joins TRBV18 to TRBJ1-4, with 9 bases fitting TRBD1. The germline gives CDR1 KGHSH, CDR2 LQKENI. The CDR3 is made up of 15 amino acids. J lost 7 bases, V lost 4 bases, and 7 bases had no gene match. This CDR3 reads CASSRPGTGTEKLFF. Written as DNA, the CDR3 is TGTGCCAGCTCACGGCCCGGGACAGGGACTGAAAAACTGTTTTTT.